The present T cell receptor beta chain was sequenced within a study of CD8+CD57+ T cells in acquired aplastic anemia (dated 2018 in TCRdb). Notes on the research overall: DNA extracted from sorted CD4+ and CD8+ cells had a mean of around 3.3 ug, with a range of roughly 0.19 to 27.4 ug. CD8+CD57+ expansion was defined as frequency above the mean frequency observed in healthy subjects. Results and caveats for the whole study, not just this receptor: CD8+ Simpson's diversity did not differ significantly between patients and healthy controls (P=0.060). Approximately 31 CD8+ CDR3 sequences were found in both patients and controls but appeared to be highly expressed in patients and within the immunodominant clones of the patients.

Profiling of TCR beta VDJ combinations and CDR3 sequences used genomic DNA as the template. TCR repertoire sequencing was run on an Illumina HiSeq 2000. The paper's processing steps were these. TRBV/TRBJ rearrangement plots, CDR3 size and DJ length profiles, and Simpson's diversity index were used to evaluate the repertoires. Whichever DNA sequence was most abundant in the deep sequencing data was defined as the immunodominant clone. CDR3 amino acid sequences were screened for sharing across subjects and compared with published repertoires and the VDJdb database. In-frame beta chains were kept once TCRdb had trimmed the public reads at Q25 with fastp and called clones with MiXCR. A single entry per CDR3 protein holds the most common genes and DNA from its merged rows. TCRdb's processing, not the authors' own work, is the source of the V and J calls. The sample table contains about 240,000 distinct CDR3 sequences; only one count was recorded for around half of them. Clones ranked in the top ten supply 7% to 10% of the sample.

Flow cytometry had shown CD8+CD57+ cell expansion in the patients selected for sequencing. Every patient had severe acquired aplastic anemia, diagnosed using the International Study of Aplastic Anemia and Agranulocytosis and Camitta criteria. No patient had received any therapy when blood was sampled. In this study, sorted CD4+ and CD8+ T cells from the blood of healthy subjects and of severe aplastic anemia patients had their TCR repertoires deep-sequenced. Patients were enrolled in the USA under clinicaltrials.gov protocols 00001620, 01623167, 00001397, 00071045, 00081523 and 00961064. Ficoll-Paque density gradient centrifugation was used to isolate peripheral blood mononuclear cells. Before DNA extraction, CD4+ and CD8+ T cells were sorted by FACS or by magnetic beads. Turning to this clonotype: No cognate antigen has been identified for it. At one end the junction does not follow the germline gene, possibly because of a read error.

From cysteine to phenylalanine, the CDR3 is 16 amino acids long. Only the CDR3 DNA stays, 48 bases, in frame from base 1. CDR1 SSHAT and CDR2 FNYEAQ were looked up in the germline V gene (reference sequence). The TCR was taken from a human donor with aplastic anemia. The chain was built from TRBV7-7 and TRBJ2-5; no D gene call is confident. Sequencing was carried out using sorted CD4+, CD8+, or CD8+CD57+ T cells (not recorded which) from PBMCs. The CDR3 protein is CASSLGSAVKGETQYF. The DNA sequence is TGTGCTAGCAGCTTGGGCTCAGCTGTAAAAGGAGAGACCCAGTACTTC.